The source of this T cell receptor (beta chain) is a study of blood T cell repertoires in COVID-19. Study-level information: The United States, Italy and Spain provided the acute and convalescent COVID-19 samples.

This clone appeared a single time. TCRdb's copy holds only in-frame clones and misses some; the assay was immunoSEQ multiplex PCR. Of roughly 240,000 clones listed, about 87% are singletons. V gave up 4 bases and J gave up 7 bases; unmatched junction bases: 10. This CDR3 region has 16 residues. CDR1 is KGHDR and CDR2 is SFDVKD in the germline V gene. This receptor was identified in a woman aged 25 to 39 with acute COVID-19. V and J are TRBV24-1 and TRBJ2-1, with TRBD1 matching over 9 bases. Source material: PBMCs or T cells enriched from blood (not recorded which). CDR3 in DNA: TGTGCCACCAGTGACGAAACAGGGGGCAGTAGGAATGAGCAGTTCTTC. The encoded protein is CATSDETGGSRNEQFF.